These 28 T cell receptor beta chains share one sample of origin, sequenced in a study of blood T cell repertoires in COVID-19. Some clones are missing from TCRdb's copy, which holds only in-frame ones; the method was immunoSEQ multiplex PCR. The table has about 100,000 clones, 85% to 95% seen once; the top ten hold around 5%. The sample taken for sequencing was peripheral blood. All receptors come from a man aged 45-65 years with active COVID-19.

The chain couples TRBV2 to TRBJ2-3, with D possibly being TRBD2 (5 bases). With 11 bases removed from V and 2 bases from J, the gap between germline ends came to 14 bases. Germline V lookup: CDR1 SNHLY, CDR2 FYNNEI. CDR3 length: 13 residues. CDR3 protein: CAFKRVVTDTQYF. The CDR3 nucleotides read TGTGCCTTTAAGAGGGTCGTCACAGATACGCAGTATTTT.

The chain links TRBV6-5 to TRBJ2-5, with 12 bases aligning to TRBD2. The V gene end was trimmed by 2 bases and the J gene end by 2 bases; junction bases not matched to a gene: 3. CDR3 length: 16 amino acids. Per germline, CDR1 MNHEY and CDR2 SVGAGI. The CDR3 coding sequence is TGTGCCAGCAGTTACGCTAGCGGGAGGGGGCAAGAGACCCAGTACTTC. Protein product: CASSYASGRGQETQYF.

The rearrangement links TRBV7-9 to TRBJ2-7, with 7 positions matching TRBD2. The junction had 5 bases not matched to a gene; V was cut back by 2 bases and J by 1 base. The V gene's germline CDR1 is SEHNR and CDR2 FQNEAQ (reference sequence). This CDR3 is built from 15 residues. Here the CDR3 reads CASSLTGGGSYEQYF. CDR3 nucleotides: TGTGCCAGCAGCTTAACCGGCGGGGGATCCTACGAGCAGTACTTC.

The chain carries TRBV12-3 or TRBV12-4 and TRBJ2-3; D is perhaps TRBD2 (7 bases). Trimming removed 10 bases from V and 4 bases from J, with 15 bases in between. This CDR3 region has 13 residues. CDR3 DNA: TGTGCCACCTCACCGGGGGGCGCAGATACGCAGTATTTT. Encoded protein: CATSPGGADTQYF.

This clone showed up just once. The chain couples TRBV4-2 to TRBJ2-7, with 8 bases that match TRBD2. The CDR3 sequence is 17 residues long. V lost 1 base and J lost 0; bases outside the gene matches: 8. CDR1 and CDR2 from the germline V gene are LGHNA and YNFKEQ. CDR3 nucleotides: TGTGCCAGCAGCCAAGGTGCGGGGGGCGGGAGCTCCTACGAGCAGTACTTC. Translated, it gives CASSQGAGGGSSYEQYF.

The J gene is TRBJ2-1, the V gene TRBV28; 9 bases are shared with TRBD2. Germline CDR1 is MDHEN and CDR2 is SYDVKM. Trimming took 3 bases from V and 0 from J; bases not matched to a gene: 9. The length of the CDR3 is 18 residues. The CDR3 sequence: CASSLPSSGKSSYNEQFF. In DNA form, the CDR3 reads TGTGCCAGCAGTTTGCCGTCTAGCGGGAAGAGCTCCTACAATGAGCAGTTCTTC.

This chain connects TRBV2 to TRBJ2-1; 13 nucleotides align to TRBD2. V lost 8 bases to trimming and J lost 6 bases; unmatched junction nucleotides: 4. The CDR3 is 14 residues long. The germline gives CDR1 SNHLY, CDR2 FYNNEI. This CDR3 is CASGGLAGPNEQFF. In nucleotides, the CDR3 is TGTGCCAGCGGGGGACTAGCGGGACCCAATGAGCAGTTCTTC.

The genes are TRBV6-4 and TRBJ2-1; TRBD2 matches at 9 bases. The trim removed 3 bases at V and 3 bases at J, leaving 3 bases unmatched. Germline CDR1 is MRHNA and CDR2 is SNTAGT. The length of the CDR3 is 15 residues. The CDR3 spells CASSESSGVYNEQFF. The CDR3 DNA reads as TGTGCCAGCAGTGAATCTAGCGGGGTCTACAATGAGCAGTTCTTC.

The V and J genes are TRBV6-2 or TRBV6-3 and TRBJ2-5, with TRBD1 identical over 12 bases. The V segment lost 5 bases and the J segment 1 base; nucleotides outside the gene matches: 5. The CDR3 is 16 residues long. In germline, CDR1 is MNHEY, CDR2 SVGEGT. CDR3 region: CASSPGDRGPQETQYF. The CDR3 DNA sequence: TGTGCCAGCAGTCCGGGGGACAGGGGGCCCCAAGAGACCCAGTACTTC.

The V call is TRBV9, the J call TRBJ2-1; 12 bases match TRBD2. With 3 bases clipped from V and 7 bases from J, the junction kept 8 bases outside the gene matches. CDR1 is SGDLS and CDR2 is YYNGEE in the germline V gene. There are 16 residues in the CDR3. CDR3 nucleotides: TGTGCCAGCAGCGGGAACCTAGCGGGAGGGCCAAATGAGCAGTTCTTC. Its protein is CASSGNLAGGPNEQFF.

This chain joins TRBV19 and TRBJ1-2; 7 positions agree with TRBD1. V trimming: 3 bases; J trimming: 8 bases; junction bases outside the gene matches: 9. This CDR3 contains 14 residues. From germline, CDR1 is LNHDA and CDR2 SQIVND (reference sequence). CDR3 amino acids: CASSIVGTALGYTF. The CDR3 DNA reads as TGTGCCAGTAGTATTGTGGGGACAGCGCTCGGCTACACCTTC.

The CDR3 nucleotides are TGTGCCAGCAGTTTATTCGGGGGGGCCTACAATGAGCAGTTCTTC. Translated, it gives CASSLFGGAYNEQFF. The chain recombines TRBV28 with TRBJ2-1; 8 bases map to TRBD2. This CDR3 is 15 amino acids long. The germline CDR1 and CDR2 sequences are MDHEN and SYDVKM. The V and J ends lost 1 base and 2 bases, in that order; junction bases with no gene match: 1.

In nucleotides, the CDR3 is TGTGCCAGCAGCCCCCCCGGTTACAATGAGCAGTTCTTC. Translating gives CASSPPGYNEQFF. The chain is built from TRBV9 and TRBJ2-1; no reliable D call. CDR1 is SGDLS and CDR2 is YYNGEE in the germline V gene. The CDR3 contains 13 residues. The germline V and J ends were trimmed by 4 bases and 4 bases, with 9 bases remaining between them.

This chain joins TRBV2 and TRBJ1-3; D is perhaps TRBD1 (5 bases). Between the trimmed V and J ends, which lost 4 bases and 0 bases, there was a span of 10 bases. This CDR3 is built from 15 residues. CDR1 is SNHLY and CDR2 is FYNNEI in the germline V gene. The CDR3, as DNA: TGTGCCAGCAGTGGTTTCAGGGACTCTGGAAACACCATATATTTT. This sequence encodes CASSGFRDSGNTIYF.

This sequence joins TRBV28 and TRBJ2-7; tentatively, D is TRBD2 (5 bases). Germline V lookup: CDR1 MDHEN, CDR2 SYDVKM. The CDR3 has 15 residues. Trimming removed 8 bases from V and 1 base from J, with 18 bases in between. The CDR3 spells CASVRSGGQSYEQYF. The CDR3 nucleotides are TGTGCCAGCGTCCGTTCAGGAGGCCAGTCCTACGAGCAGTACTTC.

The V and J genes are TRBV9 and TRBJ2-2, with D tentatively TRBD1 (6 bases). Germline lookup yields CDR1 SGDLS and CDR2 YYNGEE. V lost 2 bases, J lost 6 bases, and 11 bases lay in between. CDR3 size: 14 residues. In DNA form, the CDR3 reads TGTGCCAGCAGCGTGACAGGTTTTGCCGGGGAGCTGTTTTTT. Protein sequence: CASSVTGFAGELFF.

The genes are TRBV30 and TRBJ1-1; 9 bases align to TRBD1. CDR3 length: 13 amino acids. Germline CDR1 reads GTSNPN; CDR2 reads SVGIG (reference sequence). The ends lost 5 bases at V and 6 bases at J; junction bases unmatched: 7. The CDR3 nucleotides are TGTGCCTGGGCCGACAGGGGGGTCGCTGAAGCTTTCTTT. Its protein is CAWADRGVAEAFF.

The chain is built from TRBV19 and TRBJ2-7, with D perhaps matching TRBD1 or TRBD2 (10 bases each). Germline V lookup: CDR1 LNHDA, CDR2 SQIVND (reference sequence). This CDR3 is 21 amino acids long. The ends were cut back, 5 bases at V and 5 bases at J, with 37 bases in the middle. CDR3 protein: CASSPKTGGADSSGSVDEQYF. The CDR3, as DNA: TGTGCCAGTAGTCCGAAGACAGGGGGCGCAGATTCTAGCGGGAGTGTGGACGAGCAGTACTTC.

The V and J genes are TRBV6-6 and TRBJ2-2; TRBD2 is a possible D gene (6 bases). The CDR3 runs 15 residues. V lost 0 bases and J lost 8, with 13 bases in between. The V gene's germline CDR1 is MNHNY and CDR2 SVGAGI (reference sequence). CDR3 sequence: CASSYSGGRRGELFF. CDR3 nucleotides: TGTGCCAGCAGTTACTCGGGGGGTCGGCGTGGGGAGCTGTTTTTT.

The chain links TRBV7-2 to TRBJ2-3, with a weak D call TRBD2 (5 bases). The CDR3 runs 15 residues. V lost 6 bases and J 2 bases, leaving 15 bases between the germline ends. Germline lookup yields CDR1 SGHTA and CDR2 FQGNSA. The CDR3 DNA sequence: TGTGCCAGCAGTTGGACTCCCTTTTACACAGATACGCAGTATTTT. Amino acid sequence: CASSWTPFYTDTQYF.

In its sample, this clone was seen once. The V gene is TRBV7-9, the J gene TRBJ2-3; D is undetermined. Per germline, CDR1 SEHNR and CDR2 FQNEAQ (reference sequence). The V end was cut by 7 bases, the J end by 2 bases, with 19 bases between. The CDR3 consists of 16 residues. Here the CDR3 DNA reads TGTGCCAGCAACCCTCCCACACAGTCAGCCACAGATACGCAGTATTTT. Its translation: CASNPPTQSATDTQYF.

The V call is TRBV7-9, the J call TRBJ2-7, with 12 bases aligning to TRBD2. The CDR3 runs to 15 residues. Trimming cost V 2 bases and J 5 bases; bases outside gene matches: 4. Germline lookup yields CDR1 SEHNR and CDR2 FQNEAQ (reference sequence). CDR3: CASSLLAGGHDEQYF. In DNA, the CDR3 is TGTGCCAGCAGCTTACTAGCGGGAGGGCACGACGAGCAGTACTTC.

In this sample, this clone turned up a few times. The chain recombines TRBV11-3 with TRBJ1-6, with D possibly matching TRBD1 (6 bases). The CDR3 is 16 residues long. The ends were cut back, 10 bases at V and 7 bases at J, with 23 bases in the middle. Germline CDR1 is SGHNT and CDR2 is YENEEA. Here the CDR3 reads CANPKGGPSENSPLHF. The CDR3 coding sequence is TGTGCCAACCCGAAGGGGGGGCCATCGGAAAATTCACCCCTCCACTTT.

The rearrangement links TRBV18 to TRBJ2-1; possibly TRBD2 for D (5 bases). The V and J ends lost 3 bases and 9 bases respectively, with 12 bases between them. The CDR3 runs to 13 residues. Germline CDR1 is KGHSH and CDR2 is LQKENI. The CDR3 loop reads CASSPGSAAEQFF. The CDR3 DNA reads as TGTGCCAGCTCACCGGGCTCAGCGGCTGAGCAGTTCTTC. Looking up the rest from reference TRBV18 and TRBJ2-1 gives the full variable domain: NAGVMQNPRHLVRRRGQEARLRCSPMKGHSHVYWYRQLPEEGLKFMVYLQKENIIDESGMPKERFSAEFPKEGPSILRIQQVVRGDSAAYFCASSPGSAAEQFFGPGTRLTVL.

J is TRBJ2-5 and V is TRBV5-1; 8 bases agree with TRBD1. With V trimmed by 0 bases and J by 4 bases, 5 bases remained unmatched. The CDR3 covers 15 residues. Germline CDR1 SGHRS, CDR2 YFSETQ. The CDR3 sequence: CASSLGRQGRETQYF. The CDR3 DNA reads TGCGCCAGCAGCTTGGGAAGACAGGGGCGAGAGACCCAGTACTTC.

This clone was detected a few times. The V and J genes are TRBV4-2 and TRBJ2-1; 8 nucleotides align to TRBD2. V dropped 3 bases and J dropped 5; count of bases not matched to a gene: 0. The CDR3 runs to 13 residues. The germline CDR1 and CDR2 sequences are LGHNA and YNFKEQ. The DNA for the CDR3 is TGTGCCAGCAGCCAGACTAGCGACAATGAGCAGTTCTTC. The encoded protein is CASSQTSDNEQFF.

The sample holds a few counts of this clone. The genes are TRBV24-1 and TRBJ1-1; D uncertain. CDR1 and CDR2 from the germline V gene are KGHDR and SFDVKD. The CDR3 is made up of 13 amino acids. The ends were cut back, 3 bases at V and 0 bases at J, with 4 bases in the middle. The CDR3, as DNA: TGTGCCACCAGTGATCAGATGAACACTGAAGCTTTCTTT. It specifies CATSDQMNTEAFF.

This sequence joins TRBV3-1 (or the pseudogene TRBV3-2) and TRBJ1-2; 10 bases fit TRBD1. Germline assignment: CDR1 LGHDT and CDR2 YNNKEL (reference sequence). CDR3 length: 15 residues. J lost 5 bases, V lost 3 bases, and 6 bases had no gene match. CDR3 nucleotides: TGTGCCAGCAGCCAGGCTTCGGGACAGGGGTATGGCTACACCTTC. It translates to CASSQASGQGYGYTF.